Listed below are T cell receptor beta chains from one sample, sequenced in a study of shared clonotypes between healthy human individuals. Profiling relied on immunoSEQ multiplex PCR, and the TCRdb table lists in-frame clones only, not all of them. The repertoire holds 2 million to 2.5 million clones, with just under 95% as singletons. Material: naive CD4+ T cells from PBMCs. The receptors come from a man aged 18 to 35 in good health. Some clones in this sample may be carry-over from other donors' samples. CDR3s include the opening cysteine and the closing phenylalanine or tryptophan. Each record gives: D gene, clone size, V gene, J gene, CDR3 DNA, CDR3 protein. D genes are given only for firm matches. For some rows the clone size is stated as once, few or many, or as a class when expanded; others skip it.

NA	NA	TRBV4-1	TRBJ2-7	TGCGCCAGCAGCCAACAACAGAGAGACTACGAGCAGTACTTC	CASSQQQRDYEQYF
NA	NA	TRBV25-1	TRBJ1-1	TGTGCCAGCATACGGACGGCGGACACTGAAGCTTTCTTT	CASIRTADTEAFF
NA	NA	TRBV30	TRBJ1-2	TGTGCCTGGAGTGTTTATCTCGCTAACTATGGCTACACCTTC	CAWSVYLANYGYTF
NA	NA	TRBV27	TRBJ1-2	TGTGCCAGCAGTTTAACCCGGACGGCCTATGGCTACACCTTC	CASSLTRTAYGYTF
TRBD1	NA	TRBV18	TRBJ1-2	TGTGCCAGCTCACCGCGACAGGGACTAGACTATGGCTACACCTTC	CASSPRQGLDYGYTF
NA	NA	TRBV5-1	TRBJ1-1	TGCGCCAGCAGCTTGGGCGGTTTCGTGAACACTGAAGCTTTCTTT	CASSLGGFVNTEAFF
NA	NA	TRBV4-1	TRBJ1-6	TGCGCCAGCAGCCGCAGGGTAGACGGAAGCTCCTATAATTCACCCCTCCACTTT	CASSRRVDGSSYNSPLHF
NA	NA	TRBV10-3	TRBJ2-7	TGTGCCATCAGTGTGGTTGAGGTGACCTACGAGCAGTACTTC	CAISVVEVTYEQYF
TRBD2	NA	TRBV30	TRBJ2-7	TGTGCCTGGAAAAAGGCGGGGGTAAGCTACGAGCAGTACTTC	CAWKKAGVSYEQYF
NA	NA	TRBV9	TRBJ2-5	TGTGCCAGCAGCGTAGGGCACTCGGAGACCCAGTACTTC	CASSVGHSETQYF
TRBD2	NA	TRBV6-6	TRBJ2-3	TGTGCCAGCAGTTACCCGACTAGCGGGACCACAGATACGCAGTATTTT	CASSYPTSGTTDTQYF
NA	NA	TRBV15	TRBJ2-1	TGTGCCACCAGCGTATCCAGGGTTTTTGAGCAGTTCTTC	CATSVSRVFEQFF
NA	NA	TRBV4-1	TRBJ2-1	TGCGCCAGCAGCCGCCTCCAGGGGCCAGGAGAGCAGTTCTTC	CASSRLQGPGEQFF
NA	NA	TRBV28	TRBJ2-7	TGTGCCAGCAGTTTATCGACCCAGGCCCCCTACGAGCAGTACTTC	CASSLSTQAPYEQYF
TRBD2	NA	TRBV9	TRBJ2-5	TGTGCCAGCAGCGTAGGCATCCTTTCTCGAGCGGGAGGGCCGGAGACCCAGTACTTC	CASSVGILSRAGGPETQYF
NA	NA	TRBV28	TRBJ1-4	TGTGCCAGCAGCATAACAGGGTGGGAAAAACTGTTTTTT	CASSITGWEKLFF
TRBD2	NA	TRBV6-1	TRBJ2-5	TGTGCCAGCAGTGAATCGTCTAGCGGGGGGACCCAGTACTTC	CASSESSSGGTQYF
TRBD2	NA	TRBV7-2	TRBJ2-1	TGTGCCAGCAGCTTAATGCTAGCGGGTGCGGGGGCCTACAATGAGCAGTTCTTC	CASSLMLAGAGAYNEQFF
NA	NA	TRBV7-7	TRBJ2-2	TGTGCCAGCAGCCTACGGGAGCCGGTCAACACCGGGGAGCTGTTTTTT	CASSLREPVNTGELFF
NA	NA	TRBV27	TRBJ2-7	TGTGCCAGCAGTTCCAACGATCCCGGCTACGAGCAGTACTTC	CASSSNDPGYEQYF
NA	NA	TRBV19	TRBJ1-5	TGTGCCAGTTGCTCATATGCGGGACGCAATCAGCCCCAGCATTTT	CASCSYAGRNQPQHF
TRBD1	NA	TRBV28	TRBJ1-2	TGTGCCAGCAGCCGATACAGGGGAGAAGCTAACTATGGCTACACCTTC	CASSRYRGEANYGYTF
NA	NA	TRBV19	TRBJ2-7	TGTGCCAGTAGTCCACGACAGACCTACGAGCAGTACTTC	CASSPRQTYEQYF
NA	few	TRBV28	TRBJ1-5	TGTGCCAGCAGTTTGATGGGAGGAGATCAGCCCCAGCATTTT	CASSLMGGDQPQHF
TRBD2	NA	TRBV6-5	TRBJ2-1	TGTGCCAGCACCGGACTAGCGGTAAATGAGCAGTTCTTC	CASTGLAVNEQFF